The sequence of this TCR beta chain was determined in a study of cytomegalovirus exposure and HLA in healthy donors. This CDR3 contains 15 residues. Looked up from germline, CDR1 is MNHNS and CDR2 is SASEGT. After removal of 8 bases from V and 5 bases from J, the junction contained 7 bases not matched to a gene. PCR amplification relied on 60 Vbeta primers (plus 13 Jbeta primers). The assay was immunoSEQ multiplex PCR, and TCRdb's table has in-frame clones only and misses some. Its listing shows some 120,000 clones. Turning to this clone: What it recognizes is unknown.

Findings and caveats of the study: Earlier findings revealed that most TCR beta V segments proved productive either about 87% or about 30% of the time.

Specimen: PBMCs. This clonotype originated in a man younger than 35 in good health and CMV-seronegative. The chain joins TRBV6-1 to TRBJ2-2; 11 bases map to TRBD1. The CDR3 DNA reads TGTGCCAGCGGGGGGACAGGGGGAAAGACCGGGGAGCTGTTTTTT. This gives the protein CASGGTGGKTGELFF.